This is a list of T cell receptor beta chains from one sample in a study of T cells in Graves' hyperthyroidism and ophthalmopathy. Each CDR3 protein is one row after TCRdb ran MiXCR on the multiplex PCR reads. The repertoire holds under 350,000 distinct CDR3 sequences, roughly 15% seen once, with approximately 35% in the top ten. The sequenced sample consisted of blood. These receptors were collected from a woman between 35 and 50 years old with Graves' ophthalmopathy. Both conserved end residues are trimmed from each CDR3.

J gene,V gene,CDR3 protein
TRBJ1-1,TRBV6-1,ASLGQKEAF
TRBJ1-4,TRBV6-1,ASRLDRNEKLF
TRBJ2-7,TRBV10-3,AISGGLGQGLLYEQY
TRBJ2-3,TRBV14,ASSRRLAGVGTDTQY
TRBJ2-5,TRBV29-1,SAETFLVETQY
TRBJ1-2,TRBV28,ASGTDTMSGYT
TRBJ1-1,TRBV7-9,ASSLQGQNTEAF
TRBJ2-2,TRBV7-9,ASSPGTSATNTGELF
TRBJ1-5,TRBV5-6,ASSSSDGNNQPQH
TRBJ2-2,TRBV5-1,ASSFNTNTGELF
TRBJ2-2,TRBV9,ASSVTGENTGELF
TRBJ1-5,TRBV2,ASSGGWNQPQH
TRBJ1-4,TRBV10-3,ASGAAGTHNEKLF
TRBJ2-7,TRBV2,ASSGLPSIPRSEQY
TRBJ2-2,TRBV3-1,ASSQFTFGGELF
TRBJ2-7,TRBV18,ASSPGIAGVSYEQY
TRBJ1-5,TRBV12-5,ASGLDRTSNQPQH
TRBJ2-7,TRBV12-3/TRBV12-4,ASRLGGGEQY
TRBJ2-2,TRBV11-2,TSSLKRGGTGELF
TRBJ2-1,TRBV24-1,ATSDLDSGGIDNEQF
TRBJ1-5,TRBV7-9,ASSLGNQPQH
TRBJ2-5,TRBV25-1,ASSDPLGGGQTETRGTQGETQY
TRBJ2-2,TRBV5-4,ASSLGPLAQYGGELF
TRBJ2-7,TRBV5-1,ASSLASSGYEQY
TRBJ1-5,TRBV20-1,SALTGAGNQPQH
TRBJ2-2,TRBV5-1,ASSFVAGTDGELF
TRBJ2-1,TRBV6-1,VSSEQYGGSSYNEQF
TRBJ2-2,TRBV12-3/TRBV12-4,ASSPGQTADTGELF
TRBJ1-6,TRBV11-2,ASSLAPNSPLH
TRBJ2-5,TRBV6-1,ASSRDRVRGETQY
TRBJ1-1,TRBV20-1,SARDFRDGMNTEAF
TRBJ1-1,TRBV28,ASSLWRGPLEAF
TRBJ2-5,TRBV20-1,SANGENQETQY
TRBJ2-1,TRBV7-2,ASSLRRGTVFNEQF
TRBJ1-5,TRBV20-1,SALDRNNQPQH
TRBJ2-3,TRBV10-2,ASRRLAVTDTQY
TRBJ2-3,TRBV28,ASITPGTPRQY
TRBJ2-5,TRBV7-2,ASSLSTGGGGGTQY
TRBJ2-2,TRBV6-1,ASSHGLAGGNTGELF
TRBJ1-1,TRBV12-5,ASGHGGTEAF
TRBJ2-4,TRBV20-1,SARDWTGSVSKNIQY
TRBJ2-2,TRBV6-1,ASSSIQPGHSGTGPGELF
TRBJ2-1,TRBV30,AWSVRPSGISYNEQF
TRBJ2-1,TRBV24-1,ATSATRDRGNEQF
TRBJ1-1,TRBV10-1,ASSPGAGVTEAF
TRBJ2-7,TRBV11-3,ASSLGPGDEQY
TRBJ2-5,TRBV20-1,SARIVEGETQY
TRBJ2-3,TRBV7-9,ASSDRDRGFLGTQY
TRBJ2-1,TRBV19,ASSISVDNEQF
TRBJ2-5,TRBV12-5,ASGLVRNDGRAPETQY
TRBJ2-7,TRBV30,AWSFASGYEQY
TRBJ1-2,TRBV28,ASTPGVNYGYT